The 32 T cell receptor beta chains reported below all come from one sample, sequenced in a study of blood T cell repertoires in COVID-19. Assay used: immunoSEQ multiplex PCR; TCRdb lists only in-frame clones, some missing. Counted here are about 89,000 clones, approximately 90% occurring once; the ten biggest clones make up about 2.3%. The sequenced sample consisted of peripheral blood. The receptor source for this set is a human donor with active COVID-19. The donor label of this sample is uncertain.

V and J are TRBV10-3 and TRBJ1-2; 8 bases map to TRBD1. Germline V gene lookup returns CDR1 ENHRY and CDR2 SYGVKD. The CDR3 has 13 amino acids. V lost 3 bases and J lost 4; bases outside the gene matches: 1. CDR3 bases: TGTGCCATCAGTGAAGGACAGGGCTATGGCTACACCTTC. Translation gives CAISEGQGYGYTF.

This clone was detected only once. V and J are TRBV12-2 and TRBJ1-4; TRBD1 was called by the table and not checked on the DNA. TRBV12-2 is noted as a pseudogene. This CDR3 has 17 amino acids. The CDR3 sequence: CASRFSRHRGRGEKLFF. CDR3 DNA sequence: TGTGCAAGTCGCTTTTCCCGACACAGGGGGCGCGGTGAAAAACTGTTTTTT.

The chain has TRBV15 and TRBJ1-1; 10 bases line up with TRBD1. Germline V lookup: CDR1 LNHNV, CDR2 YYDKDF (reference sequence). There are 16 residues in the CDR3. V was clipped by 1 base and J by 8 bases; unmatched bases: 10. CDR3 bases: TGTGCCACCAGCAGAGGGGCTAGACAGGGGGCGTGGGAAGCTTTCTTT. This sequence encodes CATSRGARQGAWEAFF.

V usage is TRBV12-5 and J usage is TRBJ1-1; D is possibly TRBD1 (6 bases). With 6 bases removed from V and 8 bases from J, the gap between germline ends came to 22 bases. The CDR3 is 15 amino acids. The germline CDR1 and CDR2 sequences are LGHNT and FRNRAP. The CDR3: CASGRSGGPGSEAFF. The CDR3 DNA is TGTGCTAGTGGCCGTTCTGGGGGCCCAGGGTCGGAAGCTTTCTTT. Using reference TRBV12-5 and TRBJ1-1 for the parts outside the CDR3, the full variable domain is DARVTQTPRHKVTEMGQEVTMRCQPILGHNTVFWYRQTMMQGLELLAYFRNRAPLDDSGMPKDRFSAEMPDATLATLKIQPSEPRDSAVYFCASGRSGGPGSEAFFGQGTRLTVV.

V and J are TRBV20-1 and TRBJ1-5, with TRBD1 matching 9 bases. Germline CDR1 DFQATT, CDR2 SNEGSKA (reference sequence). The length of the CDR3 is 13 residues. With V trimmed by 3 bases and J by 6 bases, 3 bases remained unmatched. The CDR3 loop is CSASTGGGQPQHF. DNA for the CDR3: TGCAGTGCTAGTACAGGGGGCGGTCAGCCCCAGCATTTT.

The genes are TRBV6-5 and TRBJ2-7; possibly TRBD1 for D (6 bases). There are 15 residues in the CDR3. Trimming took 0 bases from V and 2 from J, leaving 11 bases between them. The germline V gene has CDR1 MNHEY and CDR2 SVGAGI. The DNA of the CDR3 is TGTGCCAGCAGTTACTCCCGGGACACCACCTACGAGCAGTACTTC. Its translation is CASSYSRDTTYEQYF.

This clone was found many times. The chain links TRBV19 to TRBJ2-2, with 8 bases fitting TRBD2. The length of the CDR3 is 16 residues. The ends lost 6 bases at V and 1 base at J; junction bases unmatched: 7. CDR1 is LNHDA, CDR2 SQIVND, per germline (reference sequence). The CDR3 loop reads CASRRLAIKNTGELFF. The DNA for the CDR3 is TGTGCCAGTAGGCGACTAGCGATAAAGAACACCGGGGAGCTGTTTTTT.

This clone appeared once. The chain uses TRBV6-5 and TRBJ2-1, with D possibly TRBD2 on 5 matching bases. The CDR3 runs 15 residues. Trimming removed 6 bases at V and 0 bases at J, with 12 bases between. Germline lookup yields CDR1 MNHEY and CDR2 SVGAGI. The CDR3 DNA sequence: TGTGCCAGCAGCTTAGGACTCAGCTCCTACAATGAGCAGTTCTTC. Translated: CASSLGLSSYNEQFF.

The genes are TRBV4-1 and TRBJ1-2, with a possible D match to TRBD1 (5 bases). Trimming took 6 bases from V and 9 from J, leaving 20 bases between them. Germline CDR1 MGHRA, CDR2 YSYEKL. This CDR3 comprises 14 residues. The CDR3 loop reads CASSQEQGLYRYTF. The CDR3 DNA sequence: TGCGCCAGCAGTCAGGAGCAGGGTTTGTATCGCTACACCTTC.

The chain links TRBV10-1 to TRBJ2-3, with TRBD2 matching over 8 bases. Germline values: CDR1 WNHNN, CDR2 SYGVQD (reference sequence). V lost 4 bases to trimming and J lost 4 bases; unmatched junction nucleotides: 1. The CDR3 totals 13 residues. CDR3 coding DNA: TGCGCCAGCAGTGTGACTAGCGCAGATACGCAGTATTTT. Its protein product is CASSVTSADTQYF.

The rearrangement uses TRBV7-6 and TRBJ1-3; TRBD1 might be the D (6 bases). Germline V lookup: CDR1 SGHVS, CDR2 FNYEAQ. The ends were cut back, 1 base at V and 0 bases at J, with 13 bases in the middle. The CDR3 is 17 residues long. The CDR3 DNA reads TGTGCCAGCAGCTTAGGAGCGGGGACAAGCTCTGGAAACACCATATATTTT. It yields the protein CASSLGAGTSSGNTIYF.

The chain's CDR3 is CASSIGTRHLTDTQYF. The DNA of the CDR3 is TGTGCCAGCAGCATCGGGACTCGGCACCTCACAGATACGCAGTATTTT. The chain combines TRBV7-6 with TRBJ2-3; maybe TRBD2 (6 bases). V lost 5 bases and J 2 bases, leaving 17 bases between the germline ends. CDR1 SGHVS and CDR2 FNYEAQ come from the germline V gene. The CDR3 consists of 16 residues.

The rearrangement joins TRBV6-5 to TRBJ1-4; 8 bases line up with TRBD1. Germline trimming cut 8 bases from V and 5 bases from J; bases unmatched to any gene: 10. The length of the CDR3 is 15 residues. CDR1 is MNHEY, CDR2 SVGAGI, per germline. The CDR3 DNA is TGTGCCAGCGGGAGGGACAGGACGAAGAATGAAAAACTGTTTTTT. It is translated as CASGRDRTKNEKLFF.

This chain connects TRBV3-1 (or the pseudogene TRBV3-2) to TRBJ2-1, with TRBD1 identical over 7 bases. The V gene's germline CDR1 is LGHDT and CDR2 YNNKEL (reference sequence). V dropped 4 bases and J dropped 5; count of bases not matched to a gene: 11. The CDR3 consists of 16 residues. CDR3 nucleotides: TGTGCCAGCAGCCTAGGGGACAGAAGGAACAACAATGAGCAGTTCTTC. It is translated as CASSLGDRRNNNEQFF.

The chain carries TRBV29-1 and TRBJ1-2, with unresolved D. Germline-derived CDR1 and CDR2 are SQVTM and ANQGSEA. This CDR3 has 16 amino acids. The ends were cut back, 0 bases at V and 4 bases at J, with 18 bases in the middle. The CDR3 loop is CSVEDLGNVAPYGYTF. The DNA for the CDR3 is TGCAGCGTTGAAGATCTAGGTAATGTGGCCCCCTATGGCTACACCTTC.

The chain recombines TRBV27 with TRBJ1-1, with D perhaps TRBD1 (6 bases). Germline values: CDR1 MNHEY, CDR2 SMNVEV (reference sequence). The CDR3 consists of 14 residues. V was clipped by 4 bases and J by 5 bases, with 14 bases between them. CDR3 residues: CASSSQGGWTEAFF. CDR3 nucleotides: TGTGCCAGCAGTTCACAAGGGGGATGGACTGAAGCTTTCTTT.

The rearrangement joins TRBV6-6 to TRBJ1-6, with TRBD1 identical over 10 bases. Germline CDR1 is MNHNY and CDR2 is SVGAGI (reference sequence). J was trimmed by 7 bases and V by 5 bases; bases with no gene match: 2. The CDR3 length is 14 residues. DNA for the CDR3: TGTGCCAGCAGTAGGGGACAGGGGAATTCACCCCTCCACTTT. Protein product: CASSRGQGNSPLHF.

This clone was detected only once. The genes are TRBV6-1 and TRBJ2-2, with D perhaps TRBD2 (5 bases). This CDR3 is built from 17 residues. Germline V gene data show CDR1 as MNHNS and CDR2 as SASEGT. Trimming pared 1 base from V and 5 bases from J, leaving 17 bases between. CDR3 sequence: CASSEVSGLGRTGELFF. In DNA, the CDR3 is TGTGCCAGCAGTGAAGTATCGGGATTAGGCAGGACCGGGGAGCTGTTTTTT.

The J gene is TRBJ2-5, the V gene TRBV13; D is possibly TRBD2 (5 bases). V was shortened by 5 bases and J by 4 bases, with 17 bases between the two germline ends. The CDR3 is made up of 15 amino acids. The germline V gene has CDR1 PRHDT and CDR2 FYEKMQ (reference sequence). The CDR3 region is CASSRRLGSGETQYF. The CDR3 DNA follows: TGTGCCAGCAGCCGGCGACTGGGCAGCGGAGAGACCCAGTACTTC.

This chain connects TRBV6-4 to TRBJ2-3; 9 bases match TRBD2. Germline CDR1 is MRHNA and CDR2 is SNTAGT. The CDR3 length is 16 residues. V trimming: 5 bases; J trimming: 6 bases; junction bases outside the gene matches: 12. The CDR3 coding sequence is TGTGCCAGCAGTCCCATCGGCGGGGGGGCGGTGGATACGCAGTATTTT. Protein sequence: CASSPIGGGAVDTQYF.

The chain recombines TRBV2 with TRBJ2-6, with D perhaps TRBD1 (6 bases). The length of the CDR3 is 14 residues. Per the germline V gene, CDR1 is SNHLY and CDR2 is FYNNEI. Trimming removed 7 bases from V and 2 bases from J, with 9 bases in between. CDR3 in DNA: TGTGCCAGCAAGGGGGTGGCTGGGGCCAACGTCCTGACTTTC. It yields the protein CASKGVAGANVLTF.

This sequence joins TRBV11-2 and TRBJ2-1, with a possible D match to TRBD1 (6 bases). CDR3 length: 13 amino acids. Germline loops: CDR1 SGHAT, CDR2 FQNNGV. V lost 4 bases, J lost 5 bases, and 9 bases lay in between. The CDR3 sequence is CASSYGQNNEQFF. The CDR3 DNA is TGTGCCAGCAGCTACGGACAGAACAATGAGCAGTTCTTC.

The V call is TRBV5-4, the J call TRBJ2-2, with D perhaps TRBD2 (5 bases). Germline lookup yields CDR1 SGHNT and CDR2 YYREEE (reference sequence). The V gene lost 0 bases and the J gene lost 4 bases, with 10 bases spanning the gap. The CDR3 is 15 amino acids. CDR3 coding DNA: TGTGCCAGCAGCTTGGGAGGGATTGGCACCGGGGAGCTGTTTTTT. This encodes CASSLGGIGTGELFF.

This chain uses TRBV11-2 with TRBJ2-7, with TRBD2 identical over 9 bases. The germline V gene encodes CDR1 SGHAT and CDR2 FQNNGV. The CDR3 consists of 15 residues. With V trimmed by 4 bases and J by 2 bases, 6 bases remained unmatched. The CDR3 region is CASSSTAGGTYEQYF. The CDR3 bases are TGTGCCAGCAGCTCCACCGCGGGGGGGACCTACGAGCAGTACTTC.

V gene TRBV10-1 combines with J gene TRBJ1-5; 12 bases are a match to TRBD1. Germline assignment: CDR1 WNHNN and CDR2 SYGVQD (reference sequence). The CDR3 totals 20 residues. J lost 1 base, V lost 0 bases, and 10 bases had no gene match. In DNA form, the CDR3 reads TGCGCCAGCAGTGAGTCGAGGGGACAGGGGGCGGGTCGGAGCAATCAGCCCCAGCATTTT. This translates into CASSESRGQGAGRSNQPQHF.

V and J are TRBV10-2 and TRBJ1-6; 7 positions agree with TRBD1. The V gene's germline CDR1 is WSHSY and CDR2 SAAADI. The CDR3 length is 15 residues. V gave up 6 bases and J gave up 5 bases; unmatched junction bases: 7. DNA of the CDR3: TGCGCCAGCAGCACGAGGGGGCGCGATAATTCACCCCTCCACTTT. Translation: CASSTRGRDNSPLHF.

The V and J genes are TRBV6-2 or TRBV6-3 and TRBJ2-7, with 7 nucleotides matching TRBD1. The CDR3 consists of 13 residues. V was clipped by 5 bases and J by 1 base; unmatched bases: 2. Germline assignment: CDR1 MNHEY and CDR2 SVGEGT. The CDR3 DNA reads TGTGCCAGCAGTCGCAGGGGGTCCTACGAGCAGTACTTC. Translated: CASSRRGSYEQYF.

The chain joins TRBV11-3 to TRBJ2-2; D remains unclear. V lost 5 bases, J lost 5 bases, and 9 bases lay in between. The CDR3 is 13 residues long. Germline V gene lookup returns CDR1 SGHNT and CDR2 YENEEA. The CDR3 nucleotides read TGTGCCAGCAGCCCTCTAAGTACCGGGGAGCTGTTTTTT. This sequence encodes CASSPLSTGELFF.

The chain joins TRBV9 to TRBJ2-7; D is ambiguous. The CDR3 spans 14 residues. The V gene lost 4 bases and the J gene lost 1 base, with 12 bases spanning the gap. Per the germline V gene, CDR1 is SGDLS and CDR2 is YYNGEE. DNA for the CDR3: TGTGCCAGCAGCCCCAAAAGAGTTTCCTACGAGCAGTACTTC. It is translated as CASSPKRVSYEQYF. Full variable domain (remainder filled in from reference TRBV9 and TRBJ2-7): DSGVTQTPKHLITATGQRVTLRCSPRSGDLSVYWYQQSLDQGLQFLIQYYNGEERAKGNILERFSAQQFPDLHSELNLSSLELGDSALYFCASSPKRVSYEQYFGPGTRLTVT.

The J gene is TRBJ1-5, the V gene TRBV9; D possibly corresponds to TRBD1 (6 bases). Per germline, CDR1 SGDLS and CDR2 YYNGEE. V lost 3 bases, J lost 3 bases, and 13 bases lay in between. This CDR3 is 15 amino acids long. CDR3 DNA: TGTGCCAGCAGCGAAGAGGGGGTAACCAATCAGCCCCAGCATTTT. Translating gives CASSEEGVTNQPQHF.

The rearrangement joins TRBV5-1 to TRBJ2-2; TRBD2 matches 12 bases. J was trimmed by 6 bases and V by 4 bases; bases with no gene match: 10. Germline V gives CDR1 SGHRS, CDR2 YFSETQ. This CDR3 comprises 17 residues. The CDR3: CASSPPASGGAPGELFF. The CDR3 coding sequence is TGCGCCAGCAGCCCGCCTGCTAGCGGGGGGGCCCCCGGGGAGCTGTTTTTT.

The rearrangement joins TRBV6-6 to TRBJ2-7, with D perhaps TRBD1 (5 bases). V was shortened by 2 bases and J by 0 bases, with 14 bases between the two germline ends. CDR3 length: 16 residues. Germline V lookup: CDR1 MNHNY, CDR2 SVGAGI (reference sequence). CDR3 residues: CASSYRQRTSSYEQYF. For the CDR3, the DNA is TGTGCCAGCAGTTACCGACAGCGAACGAGCTCCTACGAGCAGTACTTC.